The 13 T cell receptor beta chains below come from one sample, sequenced in a study of tumor-infiltrating lymphocytes in oesophageal squamous cell carcinoma. TCRdb called the PCR reads again in MiXCR, with one record for every CDR3 protein. This sample has roughly 20,000 distinct CDR3 sequences; about two fifths occur once, and the top ten carry about 7%. The sequencing sample was made of blood. Source of these receptors: a male donor with esophageal squamous cell carcinoma.

At least ten counts were recorded for this clonotype. The chain has TRBV6-1 and TRBJ2-7, with 8 bases fitting TRBD1. The CDR3 is 16 amino acids. The ends lost 5 bases at V and 0 bases at J; junction bases unmatched: 9. CDR1 MNHNS and CDR2 SASEGT come from the germline V gene. The CDR3 DNA is TGTGCCAGCAGTACCCAGGGACAGGCGACCTCCTACGAGCAGTACTTC. This encodes CASSTQGQATSYEQYF.

This clonotype was seen many times. This chain connects TRBV10-3 to TRBJ1-4; possible D gene TRBD1, 6 bases. V gave up 8 bases and J gave up 8 bases, with 18 bases separating them. There are 14 residues in the CDR3. From germline, CDR1 is ENHRY and CDR2 SYGVKD. The CDR3 spells CAISRGASDEKLFF. In DNA, the CDR3 is TGTGCCATCTCCCGGGGGGCATCGGACGAAAAACTGTTTTTT.

The gene calls are TRBV7-6 and TRBJ1-1; 7 bases match TRBD1. This CDR3 region has 12 residues. Germline values: CDR1 SGHVS, CDR2 FNYEAQ. The CDR3 bases are TGTAATGACAGGGAAGGGGACACTGAAGCTTTCTTT. Translated: CNDREGDTEAFF.

This clonotype is classed as medium-sized. The chain joins TRBV12-3 or TRBV12-4 to TRBJ2-1, with 13 bases identical to TRBD2. The CDR3 spans 19 residues. V shed 0 bases, J shed 1 base, and the junction held 6 bases outside the gene matches. The CDR3: CASSLATSGRFVSYNEQFF. DNA for the CDR3: TGTGCCAGCAGTTTAGCGACTAGCGGGAGGTTCGTTTCCTACAATGAGCAGTTCTTC.

This clonotype showed up many times. The genes are TRBV5-1 and TRBJ2-4; no clear D. Germline V gene sequence: CDR1 SGHRS, CDR2 YFSETQ. V lost 0 bases, J lost 8 bases, and 12 bases lay in between. The CDR3 covers 14 residues. The CDR3 nucleotides read TGCGCCAGCAGCTTGGGGTCTGGTGGGGACATTCAGTACTTC. Its protein product is CASSLGSGGDIQYF.

This clonotype was counted ten times or more. The rearrangement links TRBV7-9 to TRBJ2-7; tentatively, D is TRBD2 (5 bases). The ends were cut back, 6 bases at V and 2 bases at J, with 14 bases in the middle. The germline V gene has CDR1 SEHNR and CDR2 FQNEAQ (reference sequence). The CDR3 extends over 14 amino acids. The CDR3: CASSRRTYPYEQYF. The CDR3 DNA sequence: TGTGCCAGCAGTCGTCGGACTTATCCCTACGAGCAGTACTTC.

This clonotype was seen repeatedly, ten times or more. The rearrangement links TRBV6-1 to TRBJ1-5; D remains ambiguous. Germline-derived CDR1 and CDR2 are MNHNS and SASEGT. Trimming stripped 6 bases from V and 2 bases from J, with 8 bases between. The CDR3 loop spans 13 amino acids. This CDR3 is CASRPSGNQPQHF. The CDR3 region has the DNA TGTGCCAGCAGACCCTCAGGCAATCAGCCCCAGCATTTT.

This clonotype was counted ten times or more. The genes are TRBV14 and TRBJ1-2; D is uncertain. CDR3 length: 15 residues. V lost 1 base, J lost 4 bases, and 13 bases lay in between. Germline V lookup: CDR1 SGHDN, CDR2 FVKESK. The DNA for the CDR3 is TGTGCCAGCAGCCAAGGCACACTGACTATCTATGGCTACACCTTC. It yields the protein CASSQGTLTIYGYTF.

Turning to this clonotype: Because the CDR3 is missing its conserved closing phenylalanine or tryptophan, this is likely a read error. The DNA is omitted, as the CDR3 cannot be located on it reliably, and the CDR3 follows TCRdb's listing. The CDR3 here is CASSEIASGDEQFFGP. The rearrangement uses TRBV2 and TRBJ2-6; the D segment call TRBD2 is taken from the table without a DNA check. The CDR3 is 16 amino acids in total, end residues counted. From germline, CDR1 is SNHLY and CDR2 FYNNEI.

The V gene is TRBV11-2, the J gene TRBJ2-1; 7 bases match TRBD2. The J call is uncertain, as TRBJ2-7 better fits the DNA end. Germline V gives CDR1 SGHAT, CDR2 FQNNGV. The length of the CDR3 is 13 residues. The CDR3 region is CASSSRAGVEQYF. The CDR3 coding sequence is TGTGCCAGCAGCTCAAGGGCGGGGGTCGAGCAGTACTTC.

This clonotype was counted only a few times. Because it lacks the conserved phenylalanine or tryptophan at the end, this CDR3 is likely a read error. Because the CDR3's place on the DNA is in doubt, the DNA is left out and the CDR3 is given as listed by TCRdb. The chain employs TRBV24-1 and TRBJ2-1; the DNA was not used to check the table's D call, TRBD2. The CDR3 length is 14 residues, termini included. The V gene's germline CDR1 is KGHDR and CDR2 SFDVKD. This chain's CDR3 is CATSDPPYGYTFGS.

On this clonotype itself: An end of the junction does not agree with germline; a read error may underlie this. The V and J genes are TRBV28 and TRBJ1-6; D remains ambiguous. The CDR3 consists of 13 residues. CDR1 is MDHEN, CDR2 SYDVKM, per germline. Here the CDR3 DNA reads TGTGCCAGCAGTTCGGCAGGATTTCATGAGCAGTTCTTT. It is translated as CASSSAGFHEQFF.

This clonotype has a count of ten or more. The rearrangement uses TRBV10-2 and TRBJ2-5, with D possibly being TRBD1 or TRBD2 (5 bases each). The germline gives CDR1 WSHSY, CDR2 SAAADI. The CDR3 has 16 amino acids. V lost 3 bases to trimming and J lost 11 bases, with 25 bases between them. For the CDR3, the DNA is TGCGCCAGCAGTGACCGGGGACGGATAAGAAACAATGAGCAGTACTTC. Amino acid sequence: CASSDRGRIRNNEQYF.